This entry lists 30 T cell receptor beta chains sequenced from one sample in a study of T cell repertoires in cytomegalovirus infection. TCRdb independently ran MiXCR on the reads; one entry per CDR3 protein. The data contain roughly 600,000 distinct CDR3 sequences, more than 20% of them singletons. The specimen sequenced was CD8+ T cells from PBMCs. Receptors originate from a human donor in good health (CMV status not recorded). Some clones in this sample may be carry-over from other donors' samples.

This clonotype was detected a few times. The J gene is TRBJ2-1, the V gene TRBV7-9, with TRBD2 matching over 14 bases. Trimming cost V 4 bases and J 8 bases; bases outside gene matches: 10. Germline V gene lookup returns CDR1 SEHNR and CDR2 FQNEAQ (reference sequence). CDR3 size: 17 residues. CDR3 sequence reads: CASSSPTSGGAVYEQFF. In nucleotides, the CDR3 is TGTGCCAGCAGCTCTCCGACTAGCGGGGGGGCCGTCTATGAGCAGTTCTTC.

This clonotype showed up many times. The chain is built from TRBV6-2 or TRBV6-3 and TRBJ1-1; D unclear. Germline-derived CDR1 and CDR2 are MNHEY and SVGEGT. Deletions cut 2 bases from V and 5 bases from J, with 9 bases between. This CDR3 is 13 amino acids long. The CDR3 here is CASSYPKETEAFF. In nucleotides, the CDR3 is TGTGCCAGCAGTTACCCCAAAGAGACTGAAGCTTTCTTT.

CDR3 region: CASSSVDRAYNEQFF. The CDR3 region has the DNA TGTGCCAGCTCAAGTGTGGACAGGGCGTACAATGAGCAGTTCTTC. The chain links TRBV18 to TRBJ2-1; 8 positions agree with TRBD1. Germline V gene data show CDR1 as KGHSH and CDR2 as LQKENI. Trimming cost V 5 bases and J 4 bases; bases outside gene matches: 7. There are 15 residues in the CDR3.

This clonotype was seen more than once but under ten times. The genes are TRBV29-1 and TRBJ2-1; 8 bases fit TRBD2. The CDR3 totals 18 residues. The germline V gene encodes CDR1 SQVTM and CDR2 ANQGSEA. J lost 1 base, V lost 6 bases, and 17 bases had no gene match. CDR3 sequence (DNA): TGCAGCGTAGCGGGACTAGGGGGTTCCAAACCTTCCTACAATGAGCAGTTCTTC. It specifies CSVAGLGGSKPSYNEQFF.

This clonotype has ten or more counts. V and J are TRBV7-2 and TRBJ2-7; D possibly corresponds to TRBD2 (6 bases). This CDR3 spans 14 amino acids. Per the germline V gene, CDR1 is SGHTA and CDR2 is FQGNSA. V lost 2 bases and J lost 3, with 11 bases in between. DNA for the CDR3: TGTGCCAGCAGCTTACCGGGGGAGTACTACGAGCAGTACTTC. Protein product: CASSLPGEYYEQYF.

This chain uses TRBV7-9 with TRBJ2-1, with D perhaps TRBD1 or TRBD2 (5 bases each). CDR1 and CDR2 (germline): SEHNR, FQNEAQ (reference sequence). The CDR3 has 12 residues. The ends were cut back, 8 bases at V and 6 bases at J, with 11 bases in the middle. The chain's CDR3 is CASLTGGNEQFF. CDR3 in DNA: TGTGCCAGCCTGACTGGGGGCAATGAGCAGTTCTTC. Looking up the rest from reference TRBV7-9 and TRBJ2-1 gives the full variable domain: DTGVSQNPRHKITKRGQNVTFRCDPISEHNRLYWYRQTLGQGPEFLTYFQNEAQLEKSRLLSDRFSAERPKGSFSTLEIQRTEQGDSAMYLCASLTGGNEQFFGPGTRLTVL.

In this sample, this clonotype turned up a few times. The V call is TRBV28, the J call TRBJ2-1; 11 nucleotides line up with TRBD2. J gave up 7 bases and V 5 bases, and 7 bases lay outside the gene matches. Germline V CDR1 and CDR2: MDHEN, SYDVKM. The CDR3 totals 15 residues. The CDR3, as DNA: TGTGCCAGCAGTCAACTAGCGGGGGCGTTTAATGAGCAGTTCTTC. Translated, it gives CASSQLAGAFNEQFF.

V gene TRBV14 combines with J gene TRBJ1-2; no reliable D call. The germline V gene encodes CDR1 SGHDN and CDR2 FVKESK. This CDR3 region has 15 residues. Trimming left V 1 base short and J 4 bases short, with 13 bases between. CDR3 region: CASSQVQSPPYGYTF. The CDR3 DNA is TGTGCCAGCAGCCAAGTTCAGTCACCCCCCTATGGCTACACCTTC.

This clonotype was seen only a few times. The chain carries TRBV7-9 and TRBJ2-1; tentative D call: TRBD2 (5 bases). V lost 4 bases to trimming and J lost 4 bases, with 17 bases between them. Per germline, CDR1 SEHNR and CDR2 FQNEAQ (reference sequence). The CDR3 runs to 16 residues. CDR3 protein: CASSWPGVIKYNEQFF. Written as DNA, the CDR3 is TGTGCCAGCAGCTGGCCCGGGGTGATTAAGTACAATGAGCAGTTCTTC.

The genes are TRBV12-5 and TRBJ1-2, with a tentative D call TRBD1 (5 bases). This CDR3 has 13 residues. Germline CDR1 LGHNT, CDR2 FRNRAP. V gave up 6 bases and J gave up 5 bases, with 13 bases separating them. In nucleotides, the CDR3 is TGTGCTAGTGGAGAGGGGTTCCTGTATGGCTACACCTTC. Translated: CASGEGFLYGYTF.

The chain uses TRBV9 and TRBJ1-2, with TRBD1 as a possible D gene (6 bases). Trimming removed 3 bases from V and 8 bases from J, with 17 bases in between. Germline-derived CDR1 and CDR2 are SGDLS and YYNGEE. This CDR3 contains 14 residues. DNA of the CDR3: TGTGCCAGCAGCGGTGCCGGGACACACTGGGGCTACACCTTC. Encoded protein: CASSGAGTHWGYTF.

Many counts were recorded for this clonotype. The rearrangement uses TRBV6-5 and TRBJ2-3; D not certain. Germline V lookup: CDR1 MNHEY, CDR2 SVGAGI. V gave up 0 bases and J gave up 3 bases, with 7 bases separating them. The CDR3 has 14 amino acids. The CDR3 DNA sequence: TGTGCCAGCAGTTACTCGCTGGGTACAGATACGCAGTATTTT. This encodes CASSYSLGTDTQYF.

At least ten counts were recorded for this clonotype. V usage is TRBV29-1 and J usage is TRBJ1-2; D uncertain. The CDR3 is made up of 12 amino acids. V lost 6 bases and J lost 5, with 13 bases in between. Germline CDR1 SQVTM, CDR2 ANQGSEA. This CDR3 reads CSVERGRYGYTF. The CDR3 nucleotides read TGCAGCGTGGAACGCGGACGGTATGGCTACACCTTC.

V usage is TRBV29-1 and J usage is TRBJ2-7; no clear D. Germline CDR1 is SQVTM and CDR2 is ANQGSEA. Trimming cost V 6 bases and J 5 bases, with 14 bases left between them. CDR3 length: 12 residues. The CDR3 region is CSVTGFFDEQYF. The DNA for the CDR3 is TGCAGCGTCACTGGGTTTTTTGACGAGCAGTACTTC.

The CDR3: CASTFDRDEQFF. The CDR3 bases are TGTGCCAGCACCTTCGACAGAGATGAGCAGTTCTTC. The chain recombines TRBV7-9 with TRBJ2-1; possibly TRBD1 for D (5 bases). This CDR3 has 12 residues. Germline V gene sequence: CDR1 SEHNR, CDR2 FQNEAQ (reference sequence). Trimming took 7 bases from V and 8 from J, leaving 12 bases between them.

There are many counts of this clonotype. The J gene is TRBJ1-3, the V gene TRBV6-6; TRBD1 agrees at 7 bases. V shed 4 bases, J shed 0 bases, and the junction held 12 bases outside the gene matches. The CDR3 is made up of 18 amino acids. Germline V CDR1 and CDR2: MNHNY, SVGAGI (reference sequence). DNA of the CDR3: TGTGCCAGCAGTTGGACCGGGACAGTCCTTTCCTCTGGAAACACCATATATTTT. Its translation: CASSWTGTVLSSGNTIYF.

The chain recombines TRBV7-6 with TRBJ2-7; D may be TRBD1 (6 bases). The CDR3 loop spans 13 amino acids. Germline V lookup: CDR1 SGHVS, CDR2 FNYEAQ. Trimming shortened V by 6 bases and J by 2 bases, and 11 bases separated the two germline ends. The CDR3 is CASSRDRTYEQYF. CDR3 nucleotides: TGTGCCAGCAGTCGAGACAGGACCTACGAGCAGTACTTC.

This clonotype occurred a few times. The chain recombines TRBV20-1 with TRBJ2-3; D remains unclear. The CDR3 runs to 17 residues. Germline loops: CDR1 DFQATT, CDR2 SNEGSKA (reference sequence). V dropped 1 base and J dropped 0 bases, with 17 bases sitting between them. The CDR3 spells CSARAIRRLSSTDTQYF. Here the CDR3 DNA reads TGCAGTGCTAGAGCCATAAGGCGCCTGTCTAGCACAGATACGCAGTATTTT.

This clonotype has ten or more counts. V and J are TRBV6-1 and TRBJ1-2, with TRBD1 matching over 7 bases. The CDR3 length is 14 residues. Germline-derived CDR1 and CDR2 are MNHNS and SASEGT. J was trimmed by 3 bases and V by 7 bases; bases with no gene match: 8. The chain's CDR3 is CASTSLGGHYGYTF. In nucleotides, the CDR3 is TGTGCCAGCACCTCGTTAGGGGGCCACTATGGCTACACCTTC.

In its sample, this clonotype was seen many times. The chain couples TRBV19 to TRBJ2-1, with D tentatively TRBD2 (5 bases). Per germline, CDR1 LNHDA and CDR2 SQIVND (reference sequence). The CDR3 is 13 amino acids. Trimming removed 5 bases at V and 8 bases at J, with 13 bases between. As DNA, the CDR3 is TGTGCCAGTAGTTGGGCAATGCGGGATGAGCAGTTCTTC. Residues: CASSWAMRDEQFF.

The chain uses TRBV20-1 and TRBJ2-5; 11 bases agree with TRBD2. This CDR3 region has 17 residues. Germline V gene data show CDR1 as DFQATT and CDR2 as SNEGSKA (reference sequence). V was pared by 4 bases and J by 5 bases, with 15 bases of the junction left unmatched. As DNA, the CDR3 is TGCAGTGCTATTGGCTTGGTTAGCGGGGGGGCGGGGGAGACCCAGTACTTC. Translating it yields CSAIGLVSGGAGETQYF.

Regarding this clonotype: A much larger clone lies a single base off, so this may be a read error. The rearrangement joins TRBV7-9 to TRBJ1-1; D is ambiguous. Germline V CDR1 and CDR2: SEHNR, FQNEAQ (reference sequence). CDR3 length equals 14 residues. CDR3 region: CVSSKGVLNTEAFF. The CDR3, as DNA: TGTGTCAGCAGCAAGGGAGTTTTGAACACTGAAGCTTTCTTT.

This clonotype has a count of ten or more. V gene TRBV7-8 combines with J gene TRBJ1-5, with D possibly matching TRBD1 (5 bases). The CDR3 length is 15 residues. V lost 1 base, J lost 4 bases, and 11 bases lay in between. Germline assignment: CDR1 SGHVS and CDR2 FQNEAQ. The CDR3 here is CASSLVEGSNQPQHF. CDR3 nucleotide sequence: TGTGCCAGCAGCTTAGTTGAGGGGTCTAATCAGCCCCAGCATTTT.

This rearrangement joins TRBV6-2 or TRBV6-3 to TRBJ2-3; D might be TRBD2 (6 bases). The V end lost 0 bases, the J end lost 3 bases, and 13 bases lay between the germline ends. CDR1 is MNHEY, CDR2 SVGEGT, per germline. This CDR3 contains 16 residues. The CDR3 spells CASSYSRRRATDTQYF. CDR3 bases: TGTGCCAGCAGTTACTCGAGGCGGAGGGCTACAGATACGCAGTATTTT.

J is TRBJ1-2 and V is TRBV20-1; TRBD1 might be the D (5 bases). Germline values: CDR1 DFQATT, CDR2 SNEGSKA (reference sequence). V shed 2 bases and J shed 8 bases, with 18 bases lying between them. The length of the CDR3 is 14 residues. Here the CDR3 reads CSARSAREKRGYTF. Here the CDR3 DNA reads TGCAGTGCTAGATCGGCCAGGGAGAAACGAGGCTACACCTTC.

Remarks on this clonotype: This sequence may be a read error, since a much larger clone differs from it by one base. This sequence joins TRBV29-1 and TRBJ1-1; 9 nucleotides align to TRBD1. Germline values: CDR1 SQVTM, CDR2 ANQGSEA. The CDR3 has 16 residues. CDR3 DNA: TGCAGCGTAAAACGCGGCGGACAGGGGATGAACACTGAAGCTATCTTT. Amino acid sequence: CSVKRGGQGMNTEAIF.

This clonotype has a single count. A much larger clone sits a single nucleotide away, making a read error possible. The rearrangement joins TRBV7-2 to TRBJ2-5; D assignment may be TRBD1 or TRBD2 (7 bases each). The CDR3 extends over 16 amino acids. The germline V gene has CDR1 SGHTA and CDR2 FQGNSA. The CDR3: CVSSRFGGTDQETQYF. In DNA, the CDR3 is TGTGTCAGCAGCCGTTTCGGGGGGACAGACCAAGAGACCCAGTACTTC.

This clonotype was detected a few times. This chain links TRBV6-1 with TRBJ2-7; possible D gene TRBD2, 6 bases. V gave up 0 bases and J gave up 2 bases, with 8 bases separating them. Per germline, CDR1 MNHNS and CDR2 SASEGT. This CDR3 comprises 14 residues. CDR3 residues: CASSEAGGTYEQYF. Written as DNA, the CDR3 is TGTGCCAGCAGTGAAGCGGGGGGAACCTACGAGCAGTACTTC.

Regarding this clonotype: Being one base from a much bigger clone, this may be a read error. The missing conserved phenylalanine or tryptophan at the end of this CDR3 makes a read error likely. The V and J genes are TRBV7-2 and TRBJ2-3, with D possibly TRBD2 on 6 matching bases. This CDR3 is built from 17 residues. Trimming shortened V by 1 base and J by 0 bases, and 14 bases separated the two germline ends. The V gene's germline CDR1 is SGHTA and CDR2 FQGNSA. CDR3 bases: TGTGCCAGCAGCTTAGAGATAACTAGCCCGAGCACAGATACGCAGTATTCT. It specifies CASSLEITSPSTDTQYS.

CDR3 bases: TGTGCCAGCAGCCAAGATTACGGGGCCGAGCCCCATGAGCAGTTCTTC. Translation gives CASSQDYGAEPHEQFF. The rearrangement links TRBV14 to TRBJ2-1, with D tentatively TRBD1 or TRBD2 (5 bases each). V dropped 0 bases and J dropped 8 bases, with 17 bases sitting between them. This CDR3 spans 16 amino acids. CDR1 is SGHDN, CDR2 FVKESK, per germline.